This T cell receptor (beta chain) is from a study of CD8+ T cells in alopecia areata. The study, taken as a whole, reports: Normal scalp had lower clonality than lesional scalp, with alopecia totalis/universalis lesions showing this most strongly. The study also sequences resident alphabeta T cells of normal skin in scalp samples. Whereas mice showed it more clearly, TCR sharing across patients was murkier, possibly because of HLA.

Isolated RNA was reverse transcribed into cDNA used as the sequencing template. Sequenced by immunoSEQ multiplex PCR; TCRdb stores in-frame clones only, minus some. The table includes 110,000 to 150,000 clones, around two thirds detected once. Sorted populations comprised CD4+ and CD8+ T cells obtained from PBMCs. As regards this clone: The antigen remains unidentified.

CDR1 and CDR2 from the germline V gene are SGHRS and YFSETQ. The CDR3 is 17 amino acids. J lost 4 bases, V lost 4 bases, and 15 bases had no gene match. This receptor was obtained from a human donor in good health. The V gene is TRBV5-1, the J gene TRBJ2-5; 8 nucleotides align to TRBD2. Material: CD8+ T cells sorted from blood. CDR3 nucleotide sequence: TGCGCCAGCAGCCCGGTGGGTAGCGGGATTGGTAGAGAGACCCAGTACTTC. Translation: CASSPVGSGIGRETQYF. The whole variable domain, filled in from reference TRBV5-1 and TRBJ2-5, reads KAGVTQTPRYLIKTRGQQVTLSCSPISGHRSVSWYQQTPGQGLQFLFEYFSETQRNKGNFPGRFSGRQFSNSRSEMNVSTLELGDSALYLCASSPVGSGIGRETQYFGPGTRLLVL.